This T cell receptor beta chain was recorded in a study of cytomegalovirus exposure and HLA in healthy donors (dated by TCRdb to 2015 to 2018). With respect to the entire study: An earlier analysis of approximately 640 of the donors reported more than 250 Gb of sequence data and some 100 million unique TCR beta sequences from about 179 million T cells. About 330 gigabases of sequencing data and around 85 million unique TCR sequences made up an early release that covered several hundred HLA-typed donors. Of the 350 to 400 genotyped donors, about 80% fell in the genetic ancestry cluster associated with self-reported Caucasian donors. The aim of the study was to test whether cataloging public T cell receptors could identify signatures of past pathogen exposure. Using immunosequencing, the study profiled T cell repertoires from around 670 subjects and related those repertoires to cytomegalovirus serostatus. Along with the roughly 670-subject first cohort, a separate validation cohort of roughly 110 different subjects was used. To predict cytomegalovirus infection status, the study brought together high-throughput TCR immunosequencing, statistical association of individual TCRs with disease status, and machine learning. A later analysis re-analyzed previously published TCR beta repertoires from 500 to 700 donors and added high-resolution HLA genotyping to study TCR occurrence patterns. In the later analysis, no new phenotypic data were used to find candidate immune exposures; instead, reliance was placed on TCR beta sequences and their occurrence across donors. An earlier analysis of some 600 of the donors applied high-throughput TCR beta sequencing to assess whether each TCR beta V gene segment acted as functional or pseudogenic. Donor age, sex, ethnicity and CMV serostatus were compiled together with the repertoire data. In a later genetic analysis, genome-wide SNP genotypes for about 65% of the roughly 700 donors were used, and that subset was treated as a discovery cohort. Every repertoire in the discovery cohort had been generated on one and the same sequencing platform. Both class I and class II loci were covered by HLA typing, at four-digit resolution. Typing coverage differed by locus: A, B, C, DRB1 and DQB1 were typed in about 629-630 donors, DQA1 in about 510, DPA1 in around 580, and DPB1 in 400 to 480. Roughly five DR-DQ haplotypes were handled as single units for association and clustering because linkage in the cohort was strong. On average, 235,054 unique TCR beta nucleotide sequences were sequenced per donor among roughly 430 genotyped donors of the cohort, with about 17% of those sequences being non-productive. The investigation overall reported the following: According to a later genetic analysis, donors in an Asian-associated ancestry cluster had fewer N-insertions in productive TCRs than the approximately 630-donor mean. In an earlier analysis of several hundred of the donors, most TCR beta V segments were observed in productive rearrangements about 87% or about 30% of the time, broadly matching IMGT annotations. In this cohort, only TCR beta chains were sequenced, and detectable features were limited by the absence of alpha or paired-chain data. A total of around 150 TCR beta chains were listed by the study as associated with cytomegalovirus. The presence/absence analyses assumed that sequencing depth was roughly uniform across donors, and that assumption may not be true. A further reported finding was that TCR beta sequences accurately predicted the HLA-A and HLA-B alleles for most subjects in the first cohort. V-gene and J-gene trimming of TCR beta chains was associated with a missense DCLRE1C variant in a later genetic analysis, and the association was replicated in an independent cohort. A later analysis associated 15,000 or so TCR beta sequences with specific HLA alleles at a false discovery rate of 0.05. While some public TCRs were present in many individuals, most TCR sequences turned up only very rarely across donors. A later analysis found that most CMV-associated TCR beta chains appeared HLA-restricted, with HLA associations seemingly driven largely by CMV exposure. The authors suggested that the approach could potentially be extended to other disease states and immunological phenotypes. Because HLA typing was missing for some donors at each locus, association tests included only the typed subset. Some IMGT-functional V segments, including TRBV6-2 and TRBV6-3, could not be distinguished by the 87-base-pair reads and were therefore excluded. The classifier was reported to diagnose cytomegalovirus status with high specificity and sensitivity in both the original and validation cohorts. Strong co-occurrence of HLA alleles, especially DR and DQ, made assigning TCR associations to individual alleles difficult. In a later analysis, several top co-occurrence clusters were reported to appear linked to parvovirus B19, influenza, CMV and Epstein-Barr virus. CMV serostatus was the only immune exposure information available for the cohort. A later analysis found that TCR association rates varied across HLA loci, with DRB1 alleles showing the most associated TCRs and HLA-C alleles the fewest. In a later analysis, HLA-associated TCR beta chains showed more clonal expansion and lower generation probabilities than non-associated chains that were equally common. The earlier analysis of approximately 560 of the donors excluded about 16 rarely observed V segments, including chromosome 9 orphons, because counts were too low. In vitro tests confirmed that a few of the cytomegalovirus-associated TCR beta chains recognize cytomegalovirus antigens. Correlated functional status among segregating V segments might reflect linkage disequilibrium, but an unknown experimental factor could not be ruled out. A cluster of highly shared sequence variants was judged likely to represent a technical artifact of the sequencing pipeline.

CDR1 and CDR2, looked up from the germline V gene, are SGHTA and FQGTGA. The germline V end is reduced by 5 bases and the J end by 2 bases; junction bases left unmatched: 3. The CDR3 holds 14 amino acids from the cysteine to the phenylalanine. Only the CDR3 part of the read is kept: 42 bases, read in frame from the first base. In total, approximately 700 healthy bone marrow donors made up the cohort. All cohort members were sampled while nominally healthy, although unrecorded immune exposures were likely present. The donor tested CMV seropositive and was one of the 289 seropositive cohort members. Each donor provided a peripheral blood sample, and peripheral blood mononuclear cells were used for TCR beta sequencing. The Qiagen DNeasy Blood Extraction Kit was used to extract genomic DNA from the blood cell samples. This clone was detected only a few times. Its antigen is unknown. Per-nucleotide qualities are absent, and no much larger clonotype sits a single base away.

The method was the immunoSEQ multiplex PCR assay. For the multiplex PCR, a mixture combining 60 forward primers for TCR Vbeta segments and 13 reverse primers for TCR Jbeta segments was used. The CDR3 region of rearranged TCR beta genes was amplified from genomic DNA with a multiplex PCR assay. On the Illumina HiSeq System, the amplified TCR beta libraries were sequenced as 87-base-pair reads. In the paper's pipeline: A later analysis tallied 75 million to 85 million unique TCR beta chains across the 610 or so repertoires, and about 10 million of those chains were shared by two or more donors. To remove PCR and sequencing errors, raw reads were error-corrected and collapsed into unique sequences using a nearest-neighbor algorithm that merged closely related sequences. V, D and J gene segments were assigned by aligning CDR3 sequences to IMGT reference sequences. For a sequence to be retained, a match of at least six nucleotides was required to both a V gene segment and a J gene segment. A rearrangement was called productive if the CDR3 had no stop codons and remained in frame with V and J, and every other rearrangement was called non-productive. Following IMGT convention, CDR3 was defined as the stretch from the second conserved V-encoded cysteine to the conserved J-encoded phenylalanine. The earlier analysis of roughly 590 of the donors excluded sequences that lacked an unambiguous match to a single V gene segment. An earlier analysis of around 600 of the donors classified V segments as functional when productive rearrangements were above 56.7% and as segregating when the standard deviation between donors was above 5%. A statistical classification framework was built to diagnose cytomegalovirus status from the catalog of TCR beta chain sequences. A later analysis assigned V and J genes by comparing TCR nucleotide sequences with IMGT/GENE-DB human TR gene sequences. In a later analysis, CDR3 sequences and most-parsimonious VDJ recombination scenarios were assigned using the TCRdist pipeline. In a later analysis, every TCR beta chain was defined by the combination of its CDR3 amino acid sequence and its V-gene family, and reads without a unique V-gene family were dropped. To address suspected cross-contamination and a sequencing artifact, a later analysis removed 450 to 700 highly shared, low-generation-probability nucleotide sequences. A later analysis calculated a clonal expansion index for each public chain from normalized within-repertoire ranks of inferred template counts. A later analysis computed generation probabilities with a VDJ recombination model fitted to out-of-frame rearrangements, and checked the results against IGoR. A later analysis scored TCR-TCR, TCR-HLA and TCR-CMV co-occurrence with hypergeometric tests, applying a repertoire-size bias correction to TCR pairs. False discovery rates were estimated in a later analysis by permuting HLA or CMV assignments 20 times. In a later analysis, co-occurring TCRs were grouped with DBSCAN, and TCRdist sequence similarity was added when clustering was performed within HLA-allele-positive subsets. Co-occurrence clustering excluded repertoires with fewer than 30,000 or more than 120,000 public chains, plus five with anomalous nucleotide sharing. In its TCRdb copy, this immuneACCESS table keeps in-frame sequences only and misses some clones. Where compared with another copy, unresolved V genes explain less than half of these, and the others have no known cause. The DNA gave D and trimming, while V, J and clone size come from that table. For this sample the table gives about 93,000 clones, of which 65% were detected only once. The ten largest clones add up to approximately 5.8% of the sample.

The sequenced material came from PBMCs. The chain is made from TRBV7-3 and TRBJ2-7, and TRBD1 matches 10 of the central bases. The clonotype originates from a boy aged 5-17 years in good health and CMV-seropositive. CDR3 sequence: CASSRDRGPYEQYF. The nucleotide sequence reads TGTGCCAGCAGCCGGGACAGGGGCCCCTACGAGCAGTACTTC.